Below are 16 T cell receptor beta chains sequenced from a single sample in a study of CD8+CD57+ T cells in acquired aplastic anemia. TCR beta VDJ and CDR3 profiling used genomic DNA as template. TCRdb called the reads again in MiXCR, with one record for every CDR3 protein. The table shows about 220,000 distinct CDR3 sequences, with almost 35% occurring only once. Sequencing input: sorted CD4+, CD8+, or CD8+CD57+ T cells (not recorded which) from PBMCs. These receptors all stem from a human donor in good health, serving as a control.

V usage is TRBV19 and J usage is TRBJ1-6; no clear D. The CDR3 sequence is 11 residues long. Looked up from germline, CDR1 is LNHDA and CDR2 is SQIVND (reference sequence). V lost 7 bases and J lost 6, with 4 bases in between. The CDR3 nucleotides are TGTGCCAGTAAGGGTAATTCACCCCTCCACTTT. Translation gives CASKGNSPLHF.

In its sample, this clonotype was seen many times. The gene calls are TRBV7-9 and TRBJ2-7; unclear D gene. The CDR3 consists of 16 residues. CDR1 SEHNR and CDR2 FQNEAQ come from the germline V gene (reference sequence). V was clipped by 5 bases and J by 3 bases, with 20 bases between them. The CDR3 protein is CASSTYTNPNLYEQYF. In DNA, the CDR3 is TGTGCCAGCAGCACCTATACAAACCCTAACCTCTACGAGCAGTACTTC.

In its sample, this clonotype was seen many times. The V call is TRBV29-1, the J call TRBJ2-2; D unresolved. The V end was cut by 3 bases, the J end by 2 bases, with 7 bases between. The CDR3 is 13 amino acids. Germline values: CDR1 SQVTM, CDR2 ANQGSEA. The CDR3: CSVDWRNTGELFF. Written as DNA, the CDR3 is TGCAGCGTTGACTGGCGAAACACCGGGGAGCTGTTTTTT.

This clonotype showed up just a few times. The V and J genes are TRBV7-8 and TRBJ2-5, with unresolved D. There are 13 residues in the CDR3. Germline CDR1 SGHVS, CDR2 FQNEAQ. Trimming shortened V by 0 bases and J by 3 bases, and 5 bases separated the two germline ends. In DNA form, the CDR3 reads TGTGCCAGCAGCTTAGCGCTGGAAGAGACCCAGTACTTC. Its protein product is CASSLALEETQYF.

As to this clonotype: A much more abundant neighbour one base away suggests this may be a read error. The rearrangement uses TRBV2 and TRBJ1-2; D ambiguous. The germline V and J ends were trimmed by 6 bases and 8 bases, with 16 bases remaining between them. Germline assignment: CDR1 SNHLY and CDR2 FYNNEI. The CDR3 runs 13 residues. CDR3 residues: CASSYEGDGGYTF. The CDR3 DNA sequence: TGTGCCAGCAGCTACGAAGGAGACGGCGGCTACACCTTC.

In nucleotides, the CDR3 is TGTGCCACCAGTACGGGTACCACCGGGGAGCTGTTTTTT. The encoded protein is CATSTGTTGELFF. The chain has TRBV24-1 and TRBJ2-2; D call uncertain. There are 13 residues in the CDR3. Trimming removed 6 bases from V and 4 bases from J, with 8 bases in between. The germline CDR1 and CDR2 sequences are KGHDR and SFDVKD.

Of note for this clonotype: A much larger clonotype is one base distant, so this may be a read error. The rearrangement joins TRBV6-1 to TRBJ2-7; 10 bases map to TRBD1. The CDR3 spans 16 residues. Germline loops: CDR1 MNHNS, CDR2 SASEGT. The CDR3 protein is CASSGYPGQGNYGQYF. CDR3 coding DNA: TGTGCCAGCAGTGGGTATCCGGGACAGGGGAATTACGGGCAGTACTTC.

The chain recombines TRBV3-1 with TRBJ1-6; D remains unclear. The V gene lost 4 bases and the J gene lost 8 bases, with 18 bases spanning the gap. CDR3 length: 16 residues. CDR1 and CDR2 from the germline V gene are LGHDT and YNNKEL (reference sequence). In DNA form, the CDR3 reads TGTGCCAGCAGCCGGCGCGACACGGCCCCGTATTCACCCCTCCACTTT. Amino acids: CASSRRDTAPYSPLHF.

This clonotype has at least ten counts. This sequence joins TRBV9 and TRBJ2-7; D may match TRBD1 or TRBD2 (5 bases each). The CDR3 sequence is 12 residues long. CDR1 SGDLS and CDR2 YYNGEE come from the germline V gene. V was pared by 4 bases and J by 3 bases, with 8 bases between. The CDR3 DNA reads as TGTGCCAGCAGCCCTGGGGGCTACGAGCAGTACTTC. Amino acid sequence: CASSPGGYEQYF.

This clonotype was seen at least ten times. The V and J genes are TRBV6-1 and TRBJ2-5; D possibly corresponds to TRBD2 (6 bases). The CDR3 is 13 residues long. Per the germline V gene, CDR1 is MNHNS and CDR2 is SASEGT. Trimming left V 6 bases short and J 3 bases short, with 11 bases between. CDR3 sequence reads: CASSGLNEETQYF. In DNA, the CDR3 is TGTGCCAGCAGCGGACTAAACGAAGAGACCCAGTACTTC.

This chain connects TRBV11-2 to TRBJ2-7, with TRBD2 identical over 9 bases. Germline lookup yields CDR1 SGHAT and CDR2 FQNNGV. V was pared by 8 bases and J by 0 bases, with 14 bases of the junction left unmatched. The CDR3 is made up of 17 amino acids. The DNA of the CDR3 is TGTGCCAGCTCACAATGGGCTAGCGGGAAGAGCTCCTACGAGCAGTACTTC. It specifies CASSQWASGKSSYEQYF.

This chain joins TRBV5-4 and TRBJ2-3; 7 bases agree with TRBD2. This CDR3 spans 17 amino acids. Germline V gives CDR1 SGHNT, CDR2 YYREEE (reference sequence). V dropped 4 bases and J dropped 4; count of bases not matched to a gene: 15. The CDR3: CASSVSVGWGGADTQYF. Here the CDR3 DNA reads TGTGCCAGCAGCGTGAGTGTCGGCTGGGGGGGTGCAGATACGCAGTATTTT.

V and J are TRBV29-1 and TRBJ2-7; 10 bases align to TRBD1. This CDR3 is built from 15 residues. V shed 3 bases, J shed 3 bases, and the junction held 8 bases outside the gene matches. Germline CDR1 SQVTM, CDR2 ANQGSEA. CDR3 coding DNA: TGCAGCGTTGACGCCCGAGGGGACAGGGGCTACGAGCAGTACTTC. Its protein is CSVDARGDRGYEQYF.

About this clonotype itself: A read error may account for a junction end that differs from germline. In nucleotides, the CDR3 is TGTGCCGGCAGCACGACCCTCGAGGGTGGGGAGCTGTTTTTT. Protein: CAGSTTLEGGELFF. V usage is TRBV7-8 and J usage is TRBJ2-2; the D gene is possibly TRBD2 (5 bases). The CDR3 spans 14 residues. Germline lookup yields CDR1 SGHVS and CDR2 FQNEAQ.

This clonotype was seen just once. This rearrangement joins TRBV10-3 to TRBJ2-3; no clear D. Deletions cut 2 bases from V and 2 bases from J, with 11 bases between. Germline loops: CDR1 ENHRY, CDR2 SYGVKD. The CDR3 loop spans 15 amino acids. The CDR3 bases are TGTGCCATCAGTGAGGTGGGTACGAACACAGATACGCAGTATTTT. Translation gives CAISEVGTNTDTQYF.

This clonotype appeared many times. V is TRBV9 and J is TRBJ2-3; perhaps D is TRBD1 or TRBD2 (5 bases each). Trimming took 2 bases from V and 1 from J, leaving 11 bases between them. Per germline, CDR1 SGDLS and CDR2 YYNGEE. This CDR3 has 15 amino acids. CDR3 in DNA: TGTGCCAGCAGCGTCCGGGGCGGAGGCACAGATACGCAGTATTTT. It encodes CASSVRGGGTDTQYF.